The 15 T cell receptor beta chains below all came from one sample that was sequenced in a study of spatial heterogeneity in lung cancer. TCRdb passed the 5' RACE reads through MiXCR, listing each CDR3 protein once. The table lists around 74,000 distinct CDR3 sequences, about an eighth of them singletons. Described time point: sample taken at primary tumor resection. Researchers sequenced whole RNA taken from tumor, nontumor lung or frozen PBMC without sorting. The source was PBMCs, collected at surgery. These receptors were taken from a male donor with early-stage non-small cell lung cancer.

The chain has TRBV28 and TRBJ1-2, with a tentative D call TRBD1 (6 bases). The length of the CDR3 is 13 residues. Germline loops: CDR1 MDHEN, CDR2 SYDVKM. Trimming left V 5 bases short and J 4 bases short, with 11 bases between. DNA for the CDR3: TGTGCCAGCAGTCAGGGACAAATCTATGGCTACACCTTC. This gives the protein CASSQGQIYGYTF.

This sequence joins TRBV5-1 and TRBJ1-1, with 7 bases lining up with TRBD1. The ends lost 7 bases at V and 3 bases at J; junction bases unmatched: 9. CDR1 is SGHRS and CDR2 is YFSETQ in the germline V gene. This CDR3 comprises 14 residues. CDR3 coding DNA: TGCGCCAGCGGTTTGCAGGGGGAAGACACTGAAGCTTTCTTT. Amino acids: CASGLQGEDTEAFF.

This clonotype was counted only a few times. The rearrangement uses TRBV28 and TRBJ2-1; D may be TRBD2 (5 bases). Germline CDR1 and CDR2: MDHEN and SYDVKM. Trimming took 4 bases from V and 8 from J, leaving 21 bases between them. The CDR3 consists of 16 residues. The CDR3 protein is CASSSVARTLRDEQFF. The CDR3 nucleotides are TGTGCCAGCAGTTCCGTCGCTAGGACTCTTCGGGATGAGCAGTTCTTC.

The chain carries TRBV28 and TRBJ2-5; D is unresolved. The V gene's germline CDR1 is MDHEN and CDR2 SYDVKM. With 2 bases removed from V and 4 bases from J, the gap between germline ends came to 14 bases. The CDR3 totals 15 residues. CDR3 in amino acids: CASSLEPGPRETQYF. The CDR3 nucleotides read TGTGCCAGCAGTTTAGAGCCGGGCCCCCGAGAGACCCAGTACTTC.

This clonotype was seen a few times. The chain joins TRBV3-1 to TRBJ2-7, with 9 bases matching TRBD2. Germline V gene lookup returns CDR1 LGHDT and CDR2 YNNKEL (reference sequence). Germline trimming cut 1 base from V and 2 bases from J; bases unmatched to any gene: 6. The CDR3 is 16 residues long. The CDR3 region is CASSQVPASGAYEQYF. The CDR3 DNA is TGTGCCAGCAGCCAAGTCCCTGCTAGCGGGGCCTACGAGCAGTACTTC.

This clonotype has a handful of counts. This chain uses TRBV20-1 with TRBJ2-7; D assignment may be TRBD1 or TRBD2 (5 bases each). Trimming shortened V by 6 bases and J by 3 bases, and 21 bases separated the two germline ends. Germline V gene sequence: CDR1 DFQATT, CDR2 SNEGSKA (reference sequence). The CDR3 consists of 15 residues. The CDR3 loop reads CSAADTGRGFYEQYF. Here the CDR3 DNA reads TGCAGTGCAGCTGACACCGGACGGGGCTTCTACGAGCAGTACTTC.

Only a few counts were recorded for this clonotype. The CDR3 sequence is CSVAQLGGNEAFF. In DNA, the CDR3 is TGCAGCGTTGCCCAATTGGGGGGCAATGAAGCTTTCTTT. V is TRBV29-1 and J is TRBJ1-1; perhaps TRBD1 as D (6 bases). V was cut by 4 bases and J by 7 bases, with 16 bases left in between. The CDR3 consists of 13 residues. In germline, CDR1 is SQVTM, CDR2 ANQGSEA.

J is TRBJ2-5 and V is TRBV3-1; D call uncertain. Trimming shortened V by 0 bases and J by 1 base, and 6 bases separated the two germline ends. CDR1 is LGHDT and CDR2 is YNNKEL in the germline V gene (reference sequence). This CDR3 contains 14 residues. As DNA, the CDR3 is TGTGCCAGCAGCCAAGAATACCGCCAAGAGACCCAGTACTTC. It specifies CASSQEYRQETQYF.

This clonotype was observed a few times. The CDR3 region is CASSLVRSSSYNEQFF. The CDR3 DNA reads as TGTGCCAGCAGCTTGGTGCGGTCCAGCTCCTACAATGAGCAGTTCTTC. The chain links TRBV5-5 to TRBJ2-1, with D uncertain. Germline V gene sequence: CDR1 SGHKS, CDR2 YYEKEE (reference sequence). V was pared by 0 bases and J by 0 bases, with 10 bases between. There are 16 residues in the CDR3.

J is TRBJ2-2 and V is TRBV7-9; no reliable D call. V was trimmed by 3 bases and J by 1 base, leaving 6 bases between them. This CDR3 has 14 residues. Germline loops: CDR1 SEHNR, CDR2 FQNEAQ (reference sequence). CDR3 in DNA: TGTGCCAGCAGCTTGTTGCTGAACACCGGGGAGCTGTTTTTT. Its protein is CASSLLLNTGELFF.

J is TRBJ2-2 and V is TRBV14, with D possibly being TRBD2 (6 bases). The CDR3 length is 16 residues. Germline CDR1 is SGHDN and CDR2 is FVKESK. V lost 0 bases to trimming and J lost 1 base, with 9 bases between them. CDR3: CASSQELALNTGELFF. CDR3 nucleotide sequence: TGTGCCAGCAGCCAAGAGCTAGCGCTGAACACCGGGGAGCTGTTTTTT.

The sample holds many counts of this clonotype. This chain uses TRBV14 with TRBJ1-4; unclear D gene. This CDR3 has 17 amino acids. V lost 3 bases, J lost 8 bases, and 22 bases lay in between. The germline gives CDR1 SGHDN, CDR2 FVKESK. CDR3 loop: CASSQTTTPKGLEKLFF. The CDR3 region has the DNA TGTGCCAGCAGCCAGACGACCACCCCCAAAGGTCTGGAAAAACTGTTTTTT.

This clonotype showed up many times. The rearrangement uses TRBV11-1 and TRBJ2-2, with unresolved D. This CDR3 has 15 residues. V was clipped by 2 bases and J by 8 bases, with 15 bases between them. CDR1 is SGHAT and CDR2 is FQDESV in the germline V gene (reference sequence). The CDR3: CASSLWGSGTGELFF. The CDR3 region has the DNA TGTGCCAGCAGCTTATGGGGAAGTGGCACAGGGGAGCTGTTTTTT.

This clonotype has a count of ten or more. The rearrangement links TRBV10-3 to TRBJ2-1; 10 bases align to TRBD2. The CDR3 extends over 16 amino acids. V shed 4 bases and J 5 bases; nucleotides not matched to a gene: 8. The germline V gene has CDR1 ENHRY and CDR2 SYGVKD. The CDR3 reads CAISGLAGGSNNEQFF. CDR3 nucleotides: TGTGCCATCAGTGGGTTAGCGGGAGGATCTAACAATGAGCAGTTCTTC.

This clonotype was seen only a few times. A clone one base away is much larger, so this may be a read error. The chain has TRBV20-1 and TRBJ2-3; D ambiguous. Germline assignment: CDR1 DFQATT and CDR2 SNEGSKA (reference sequence). This CDR3 is built from 13 residues. This chain's CDR3 is CGARDSGTDTQYF. CDR3 DNA: TGCGGTGCTAGAGATTCGGGCACAGATACGCAGTATTTT.